Presented here are 9 T cell receptor beta chains from one specimen sequenced in a study of response to subunit inactivated influenza vaccine. TCRdb reanalysed the RT-PCR reads using MiXCR and keeps one entry per CDR3 protein. The sample holds fewer than 600,000 distinct CDR3 sequences, 6.5% to 8% seen once. Sample: PBMCs from blood, taken approximately 25 months after vaccination. The receptors come from a man aged 45-69 years who received an inactivated influenza vaccine.

The table lists this clonotype with a few counts. V gene TRBV10-1 combines with J gene TRBJ2-5, with 11 bases aligning to TRBD2. V trimming: 6 bases; J trimming: 2 bases; junction bases outside the gene matches: 5. Germline loops: CDR1 WNHNN, CDR2 SYGVQD (reference sequence). The CDR3 is made up of 15 amino acids. CDR3 loop: CASRWTSGPQETQYF. CDR3 coding DNA: TGCGCCAGCAGATGGACTAGCGGGCCTCAAGAGACCCAGTACTTC.

This clonotype was seen a few times. The V and J genes are TRBV5-6 and TRBJ1-4, with TRBD1 matching 8 bases. The V gene's germline CDR1 is SGHDT and CDR2 YYEEEE. J gave up 8 bases and V 4 bases, and 10 bases lay outside the gene matches. The CDR3 has 15 residues. In nucleotides, the CDR3 is TGTGCCAGCAGCCGGACCCCAGGGGGCCGGGAAAAACTGTTTTTT. As protein: CASSRTPGGREKLFF.

This clonotype was recorded a few times. V usage is TRBV20-1 and J usage is TRBJ1-5; weak D call: TRBD1 (6 bases). This CDR3 region has 15 residues. Trimming cost V 6 bases and J 2 bases, with 17 bases left between them. Per the germline V gene, CDR1 is DFQATT and CDR2 is SNEGSKA (reference sequence). Here the CDR3 reads CSAAQGWAGNQPQHF. CDR3 in DNA: TGCAGTGCCGCACAGGGTTGGGCCGGCAATCAGCCCCAGCATTTT.

The chain is built from TRBV3-1 and TRBJ2-7; D is uncertain. The CDR3 is 15 amino acids. The germline CDR1 and CDR2 sequences are LGHDT and YNNKEL (reference sequence). Trimming took 0 bases from V and 2 from J, leaving 11 bases between them. CDR3 protein: CASSQEGLGPYEQYF. Written as DNA, the CDR3 is TGTGCCAGCAGCCAAGAGGGTTTAGGACCCTACGAGCAGTACTTC.

Points on this clonotype: A much larger clone lies one base from this, so it may be a read error. V gene TRBV12-3 or TRBV12-4 combines with J gene TRBJ2-3; D is perhaps TRBD2 (5 bases). CDR3 length: 16 residues. CDR3 region: CASSLQAKPSTDTPYF. The CDR3 DNA sequence: TGTGCCAGCAGTCTTCAGGCTAAACCTAGCACAGATACGCCGTATTTT.

The gene calls are TRBV27 and TRBJ1-1, with D perhaps TRBD1 (6 bases). The CDR3 runs to 12 residues. CDR1 MNHEY and CDR2 SMNVEV come from the germline V gene (reference sequence). V lost 6 bases to trimming and J lost 10 bases, with 15 bases between them. DNA of the CDR3: TGTGCCAGCAGCCGACAGGCGGGGGTAGCTTTCTTT. Its translation is CASSRQAGVAFF.

The chain couples TRBV5-1 to TRBJ1-2, with no clear D. Deletions cut 2 bases from V and 2 bases from J, with 10 bases between. The CDR3 has 14 amino acids. Germline V CDR1 and CDR2: SGHRS, YFSETQ. The CDR3 reads CASSLTAINYGYTF. The DNA of the CDR3 is TGCGCCAGCAGCTTAACAGCGATAAACTATGGCTACACCTTC. The complete variable domain, with remaining parts taken from reference TRBV5-1 and TRBJ1-2, reads KAGVTQTPRYLIKTRGQQVTLSCSPISGHRSVSWYQQTPGQGLQFLFEYFSETQRNKGNFPGRFSGRQFSNSRSEMNVSTLELGDSALYLCASSLTAINYGYTFGSGTRLTVV.

The J gene is TRBJ1-5, the V gene TRBV20-1; the D gene is possibly TRBD1 (6 bases). V lost 6 bases to trimming and J lost 6 bases, with 15 bases between them. There are 13 residues in the CDR3. Germline-derived CDR1 and CDR2 are DFQATT and SNEGSKA (reference sequence). For the CDR3, the DNA is TGCAGTGCCCGGCAGGGGCTGGGTCAGCCCCAGCATTTT. Protein sequence: CSARQGLGQPQHF.

The chain links TRBV5-1 to TRBJ2-7; 7 positions match TRBD2. CDR3 length: 15 amino acids. The germline V gene has CDR1 SGHRS and CDR2 YFSETQ. The V gene end was trimmed by 5 bases and the J gene end by 4 bases; junction bases not matched to a gene: 12. CDR3 protein: CASSPGVAGVYEQYF. Here the CDR3 DNA reads TGCGCCAGCAGTCCTGGGGTAGCGGGTGTGTACGAGCAGTACTTC.